Reported below is one TCR beta chain. Distinct nucleotide sequences in the sample also encode this CDR3. This entry belongs to a study of shared clonotypes between healthy human individuals. Sequencing used immunoSEQ multiplex PCR; TCRdb keeps in-frame clones, though not all of them. The sample contains 2 million to 3 million clones, approximately 93% of which appear only once. Germline loops: CDR1 SGHTA, CDR2 FQGNSA. The CDR3 is 15 residues long. The ends were cut back, 1 base at V and 2 bases at J, with 9 bases in the middle. J is TRBJ1-5 and V is TRBV7-2; D is possibly TRBD1 (6 bases). The specimen sequenced was naive CD4+ T cells from PBMCs. Subset given: CD45RA+ positively selected. The receptor comes from a man between 18 and 35 years old in good health. Some clones in this sample may be carry-over from other donors' samples. The CDR3 sequence is CASSLVGGGNQPQHF. The DNA for the CDR3 is TGTGCCAGCAGCTTAGTAGGGGGAGGCAATCAGCCCCAGCATTTT.